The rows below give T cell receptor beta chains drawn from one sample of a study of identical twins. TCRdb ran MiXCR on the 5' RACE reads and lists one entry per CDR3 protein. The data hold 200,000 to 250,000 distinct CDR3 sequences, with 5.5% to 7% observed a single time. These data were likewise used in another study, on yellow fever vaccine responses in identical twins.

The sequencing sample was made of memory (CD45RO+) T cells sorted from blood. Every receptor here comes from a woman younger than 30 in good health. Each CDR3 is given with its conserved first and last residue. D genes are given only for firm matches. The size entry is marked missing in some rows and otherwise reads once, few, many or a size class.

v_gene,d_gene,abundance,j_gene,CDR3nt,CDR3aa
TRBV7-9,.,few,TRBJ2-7,TGTGCCAGCACCCCCCCACAGGGATTCCACGAGCAGTACTTC,CASTPPQGFHEQYF
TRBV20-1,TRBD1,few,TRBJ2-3,TGCAGTGCTACATCTTCCGGGACAGGAGTCTCTTTT,CSATSSGTGVSF
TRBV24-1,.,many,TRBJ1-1,TGTGCCACCAGTGCTGGGGCGGCGAACACTGAAGCTTTCTTT,CATSAGAANTEAFF
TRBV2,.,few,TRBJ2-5,TGTGCCAGCAGTGTACCGGGAAAAGAGACCCAGTACTTC,CASSVPGKETQYF
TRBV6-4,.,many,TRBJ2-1,TGTGCCAGCAGTGACTCGGGCGGTTACAATGAGCAGTTCTTC,CASSDSGGYNEQFF
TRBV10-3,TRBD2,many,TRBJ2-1,TGTGCCATCAGTGAGGGACCCGGGAGGGTTAACAATGAGCAGTTCTTC,CAISEGPGRVNNEQFF
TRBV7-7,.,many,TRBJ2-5,TGTGCCAGCAGCTTAGGCAGGGGTGGACAAGAGACCCAGTACTTC,CASSLGRGGQETQYF
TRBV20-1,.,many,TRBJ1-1,TGCAGTGCAGTCAATCCGGGACAACCTGAAGCTTTCTTT,CSAVNPGQPEAFF
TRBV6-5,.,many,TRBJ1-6,TGTGCCAGCAGTTTTTCGCGGATAGATAATTCACCCCTCCACTTT,CASSFSRIDNSPLHF
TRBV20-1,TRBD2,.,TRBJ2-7,TGCAGTGCCCCTACGACTAGCGGAGCCTCCTACGAGCAGTACTTC,CSAPTTSGASYEQYF
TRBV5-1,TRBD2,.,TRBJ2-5,TGCGCCAGCAGCAAAACCGGGACTACTCTCCCAGAGACCCAGTACTTC,CASSKTGTTLPETQYF
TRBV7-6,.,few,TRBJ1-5,TGTGCCAGCAGCCCGACTGCGCAGCAAAATAGCAATCAGCCCCAGCATTTT,CASSPTAQQNSNQPQHF
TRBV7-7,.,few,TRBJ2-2,TGTGCCAGCAGCCTTACCACGGCCGGGGAGCTGTTTTTT,CASSLTTAGELFF
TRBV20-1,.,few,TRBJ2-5,TGCAGTGCTAGAAAAAGACCCATCCCAGAGACCCAGTACTTC,CSARKRPIPETQYF
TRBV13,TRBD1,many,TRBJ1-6,TGTGCCAGCAAGCAGGGGGTGAATAATTCACCCCTCCACTTT,CASKQGVNNSPLHF
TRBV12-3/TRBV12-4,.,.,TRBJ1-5,TGTGCCAGCGACCCCGGGGGACGCAATCAGCCCCAGCATTTT,CASDPGGRNQPQHF
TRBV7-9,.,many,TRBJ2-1,TGTGCCAGCCGTAAGGGGTCCATAATATACAATGAGCAGTTCTTC,CASRKGSIIYNEQFF
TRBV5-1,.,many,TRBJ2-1,TGCGCCAGCAGCCGAACCCTAATGAGGGAGTCAGGAAATGAGCAGTTCTTC,CASSRTLMRESGNEQFF
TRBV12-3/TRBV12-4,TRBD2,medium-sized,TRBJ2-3,TGTGCCAGCACGAGGGAGGGTACGCAGTATTTT,CASTREGTQYF
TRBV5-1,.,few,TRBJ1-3,TGCGCCAGCAGCTTGGATCTGGGAAGCTCTGGAAACACCATATATTTT,CASSLDLGSSGNTIYF
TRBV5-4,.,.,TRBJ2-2,TGTGCCAGCAGCCACCCAGGGGCGAGAAACACCGGGGAGCTGTTTTTT,CASSHPGARNTGELFF
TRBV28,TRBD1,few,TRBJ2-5,TGTGCCAGCAGGGGGACAGGGGAAGAGACCCAGTACTTC,CASRGTGEETQYF
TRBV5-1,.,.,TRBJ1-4,TGCGCCAGCAGCTTGGCCGCATCGGGACCCTTTAATGAAAAACTGTTTTTT,CASSLAASGPFNEKLFF
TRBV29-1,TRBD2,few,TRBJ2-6,TGCAGCGTTGGAACGCGTGGCGGGGGCTCTGGGGCCAACGTCCTGACTTTC,CSVGTRGGGSGANVLTF
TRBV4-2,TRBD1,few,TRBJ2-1,TGTGCCAGCAGCCAAACTGCGGGACAGGGATACAATGAGCAGTTCTTC,CASSQTAGQGYNEQFF
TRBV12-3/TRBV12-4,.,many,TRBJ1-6,TGTGCCAGCAGCCCCGCTCAGGGGAATTCACCCCTCCACTTT,CASSPAQGNSPLHF
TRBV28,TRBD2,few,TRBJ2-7,TGTGCCAGCAGTTCCCCACCGGGAGGATCCTACGAGCAGTACTTC,CASSSPPGGSYEQYF
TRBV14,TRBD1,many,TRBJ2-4,TGTGCCAGCAGCCCGGGACAGAAAAACATTCAGTACTTC,CASSPGQKNIQYF
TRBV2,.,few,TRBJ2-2,TGTGCCAGCGAAGGCAGGGAGAACACCGGGGAGCTGTTTTTT,CASEGRENTGELFF
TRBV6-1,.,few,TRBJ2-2,TGTGCCAGCAAGCAGGGCCCGACGAACACCGGGGAGCTGTTTTTT,CASKQGPTNTGELFF
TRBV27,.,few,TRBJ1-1,TGTGCCAGCAGTCAAGCCCAACAGGGCACTGAAGCTTTCTTT,CASSQAQQGTEAFF
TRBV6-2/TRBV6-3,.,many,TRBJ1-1,TGTGCCAGCAGTCGCCTTCGAGGGTTTTACAAGGCCCGATACACTGAAGCTTTCTTT,CASSRLRGFYKARYTEAFF
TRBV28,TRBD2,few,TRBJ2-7,TGTGCCAGCAGTTTTGGCGGGGGGGACTACGAGCAGTACTTC,CASSFGGGDYEQYF
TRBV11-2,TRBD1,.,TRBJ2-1,TGTGCCAGCAGCTTGAGGGACAGAAGTAATGAGCAGTTCTTC,CASSLRDRSNEQFF
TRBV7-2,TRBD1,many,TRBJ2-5,TGTGCCAGCAGCCCCGACAGGGCAAAGACCCAGTACTTC,CASSPDRAKTQYF
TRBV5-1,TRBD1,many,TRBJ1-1,TGCGCCAGCAGCGTGATTGGAGGGGGCGGGAATGAAGCTTTCTTT,CASSVIGGGGNEAFF
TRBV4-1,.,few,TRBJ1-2,TGCGCCAGCAGCCAAGAGCAGGGCTATGGCTACACCTTC,CASSQEQGYGYTF
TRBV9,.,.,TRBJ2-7,TGTGCCAGCAGCGTAGTGGACATCTCTCGCGAGCAGTACTTC,CASSVVDISREQYF
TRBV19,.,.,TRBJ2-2,TGTGCCAGTAGTAGAGGGGGGCAGAACGGGGAGCTGTTTTTT,CASSRGGQNGELFF
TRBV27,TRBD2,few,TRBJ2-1,TGTGCCAGCAGCATTGGGACTAGCGGGAGGTATGAGCAGTTCTTC,CASSIGTSGRYEQFF
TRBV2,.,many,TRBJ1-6,TGTGCCAGCAGGGAGACAGGAGATAATTCACCCCTCCACTTT,CASRETGDNSPLHF
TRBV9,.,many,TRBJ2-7,TGTGCCAGCGGTCGGGGGTTTGACGAGCAGTACTTC,CASGRGFDEQYF
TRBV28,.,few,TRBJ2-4,TGTGCCAGCAGTGGGTGGGGGGGCAGAAACATTCAGTACTTC,CASSGWGGRNIQYF
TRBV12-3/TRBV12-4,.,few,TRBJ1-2,TGTGCCAGCACCCCGGGACTACGAGGCTACACCTTC,CASTPGLRGYTF
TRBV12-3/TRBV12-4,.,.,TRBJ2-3,TGTGCCATCAGTTTAGATTGGGTGGAGGGCCGTGTTCCAGATACGCAGTATTTT,CAISLDWVEGRVPDTQYF
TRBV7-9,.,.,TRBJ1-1,TGTGCCAGCAACGCGGGGGGTATGAACACTGAAGCTTTCTTT,CASNAGGMNTEAFF
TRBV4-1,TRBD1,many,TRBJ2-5,TGCGCCAGCAGCCGAATACAGGGGGCGGAGACCCAGTACTTC,CASSRIQGAETQYF
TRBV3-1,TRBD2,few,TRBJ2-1,TGTGCCAGCAGCCCCACTAGCGGGTCACCTAGGGATGAGCAGTTCTTC,CASSPTSGSPRDEQFF
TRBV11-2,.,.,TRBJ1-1,TGTGCCAGCAGCCTAGGACTCCGGGGGACTGAAGCTTTCTTT,CASSLGLRGTEAFF
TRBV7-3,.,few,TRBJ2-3,TGTGCCAGCAGTGAAAGGGGGAACACAGATACGCAGTATTTT,CASSERGNTDTQYF
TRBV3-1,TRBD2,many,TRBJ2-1,TGTGCCAGCAGCCTCGCGGGGGGGCAATATTACAATGAGCAGTTCTTC,CASSLAGGQYYNEQFF
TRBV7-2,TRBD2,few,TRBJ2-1,TGTGCCAGCAGCCAAGGGTTCGGAGCGGGACCGCAGTTCTTC,CASSQGFGAGPQFF
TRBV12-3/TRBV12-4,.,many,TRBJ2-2,TGTGCCAGCAGGCTCGAAGGTATCGGGGAGCTGTTTTTT,CASRLEGIGELFF
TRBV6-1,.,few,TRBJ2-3,TGTGCCAGCAGCCGACCGAAGACGGCTGTTGGTGAGGATACGCAGTATTTT,CASSRPKTAVGEDTQYF
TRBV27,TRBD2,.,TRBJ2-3,TGTGCCAGTAATCCGACTAGCGGGAGTACAGATACGCAGTATTTT,CASNPTSGSTDTQYF
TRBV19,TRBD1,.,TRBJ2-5,TGTGCCAGTTCGGACAGGGCCCCCATGAAGACCCAGTACTTC,CASSDRAPMKTQYF
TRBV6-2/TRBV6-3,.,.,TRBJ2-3,TGTGCCAGCAGTTACGGTAGCGCGTCTAGCACAGATACGCAGTATTTT,CASSYGSASSTDTQYF
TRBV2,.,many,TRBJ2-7,TGTGCCAGCCTGACAGGCCCTTCCTACGAGCAGTACTTC,CASLTGPSYEQYF